The 9 T cell receptor beta chains presented below share a single source sample, sequenced in a study of T cell responses to AZD1222 COVID-19 vaccine. The data were produced by immunoSEQ multiplex PCR, yet TCRdb's version contains in-frame clones alone and is incomplete. The sample has 130,000 to 150,000 clones, over 75% seen once. The source was peripheral blood, collected on day 0 of AZD1222 vaccination. The receptors derive from an adult in good health.

This clone was counted a few times. V is TRBV3-1 (or the pseudogene TRBV3-2) and J is TRBJ2-7, with 9 bases identical to TRBD1. CDR3 length: 16 residues. After removal of 2 bases from V and 7 bases from J, the junction contained 12 bases not matched to a gene. Germline assignment: CDR1 LGHDT and CDR2 YNNKEL (reference sequence). In DNA, the CDR3 is TGTGCCAGCAGCCAAAACTGGGGGACAGGGAGGGGAGAGCAGTACTTC. This sequence encodes CASSQNWGTGRGEQYF.

V is TRBV2 and J is TRBJ1-2; no firm D call. The germline gives CDR1 SNHLY, CDR2 FYNNEI. The CDR3 extends over 15 amino acids. V was trimmed by 3 bases and J by 3 bases, leaving 14 bases between them. DNA of the CDR3: TGTGCCAGCAGTGAGGGAAACACCCCCTACTATGGCTACACCTTC. This gives the protein CASSEGNTPYYGYTF.

V is TRBV5-4 and J is TRBJ1-2, with D possibly being TRBD1 (5 bases). CDR3 length: 17 amino acids. The V and J ends lost 0 bases and 2 bases respectively, with 17 bases between them. Germline V lookup: CDR1 SGHNT, CDR2 YYREEE (reference sequence). The CDR3 nucleotides are TGTGCCAGCAGCTTGGCGGCAGGGTCTCTCTCCAACTATGGCTACACCTTC. Protein: CASSLAAGSLSNYGYTF.

This clone was seen more than once but under ten times. CDR3 residues: CASSSPAYGDQPQHF. In nucleotides, the CDR3 is TGTGCCAGCAGTTCACCGGCCTACGGGGATCAGCCCCAGCATTTT. The chain uses TRBV27 and TRBJ1-5; no clear D gene. This CDR3 region has 15 residues. Trimming took off 4 bases at V and 5 bases at J, with 15 bases between the two ends. Germline CDR1 is MNHEY and CDR2 is SMNVEV (reference sequence).

This chain links TRBV7-8 with TRBJ2-5; D remains unclear. The germline CDR1 and CDR2 sequences are SGHVS and FQNEAQ. This CDR3 has 14 amino acids. V was trimmed by 0 bases and J by 2 bases, leaving 7 bases between them. The CDR3 region has the DNA TGTGCCAGCAGCTTAGCGGGTGGTCAAGAGACCCAGTACTTC. This gives the protein CASSLAGGQETQYF.

V gene TRBV18 combines with J gene TRBJ1-6, with a weak D call TRBD1 (5 bases). The CDR3 consists of 15 residues. The germline V gene encodes CDR1 KGHSH and CDR2 LQKENI. Between the trimmed V and J ends, which lost 6 bases and 7 bases, there was a span of 16 bases. CDR3 amino acids: CASSTKTQDNSPLHF. The CDR3 DNA is TGTGCCAGCTCCACCAAAACACAGGACAATTCACCCCTCCACTTT.

The chain joins TRBV7-9 to TRBJ2-7, with a weak D call TRBD1 (6 bases). The V gene lost 0 bases and the J gene lost 5 bases, with 26 bases spanning the gap. Germline V gene data show CDR1 as SEHNR and CDR2 as FQNEAQ (reference sequence). There are 19 residues in the CDR3. The CDR3 sequence is CASSLAWVTAIRGVHEQYF. The CDR3 nucleotides read TGTGCCAGCAGCTTAGCGTGGGTTACCGCAATCAGGGGAGTCCACGAGCAGTACTTC.

The J gene is TRBJ2-3, the V gene TRBV2; possible D gene TRBD2, 6 bases. The V and J ends lost 7 bases and 2 bases respectively, with 16 bases between them. The germline CDR1 and CDR2 sequences are SNHLY and FYNNEI. The CDR3 covers 15 residues. The CDR3 sequence is CASIHGGVYTDTQYF. The CDR3 nucleotides read TGTGCCAGCATACATGGCGGGGTCTACACAGATACGCAGTATTTT.

The chain is built from TRBV5-1 and TRBJ1-5; no firm D call. Germline CDR1 and CDR2: SGHRS and YFSETQ. The CDR3 extends over 13 amino acids. V lost 5 bases and J lost 4, with 10 bases in between. CDR3 region: CASSIPPNQPQHF. The CDR3 nucleotides read TGCGCCAGCAGTATCCCACCAAATCAGCCCCAGCATTTT.